This is a list of T cell receptor beta chains from one sample in a study of shared clonotypes between healthy human individuals. Assay: immunoSEQ multiplex PCR; the TCRdb copy retains only in-frame clones and omits some. The data contain some 1,400,000 clones, 95% to 97% of them singletons. Material for sequencing was naive CD4+ T cells sorted from blood. Receptors were obtained from a man aged 30-40 years in good health. The CDR3 runs from the conserved cysteine through the conserved F or W.

TRBJ2-1,TRBV7-3,CASSLGRVPYNEQFF
TRBJ2-3,TRBV5-4,CASSFPLSNTDTQYF
TRBJ1-2,TRBV27,CASSSPSRDRSSNYGYTF
TRBJ2-3,TRBV7-2,CASSLVSAGDQYF
TRBJ2-7,TRBV28,CASRSERSDSYEQYF
TRBJ2-7,TRBV10-2,CASSDRVDRLGYEQYF
TRBJ2-1,TRBV5-4,CASSSGLYNEQFF
TRBJ1-4,TRBV7-2,CASSLVNTYEKLFF
TRBJ1-1,TRBV6-5,CASSYLPNTEAFF
TRBJ1-5,TRBV10-2,CASRDSANQPQHF
TRBJ1-2,TRBV7-9,CASSFGTGLSYGYTF
TRBJ1-5,TRBV18,CASSDGQDQPQHF
TRBJ2-7,TRBV5-4,CASSDGTSTGYEQYF
TRBJ2-1,TRBV6-6,CASSYGSPAYNEQFF
TRBJ2-5,TRBV29-1,CSVGGSFQETQYF
TRBJ1-1,TRBV2,CASSEDRVFSSEAFF
TRBJ1-5,TRBV6-1,CASSEAQGLNQPQHF
TRBJ1-2,TRBV5-4,CASTPSTGGNYGYTF
TRBJ1-5,TRBV7-9,CASGGALGNQPQHF
TRBJ2-7,TRBV7-8,CASSSTSGGIYEQYF
TRBJ1-4,TRBV19,CASTRQGNEKLFF
TRBJ1-2,TRBV10-1,CASSDHEFYGYTF
TRBJ2-3,TRBV2,CASGSLSTDTQYF
TRBJ2-5,TRBV14,CASSRGQETQYF
TRBJ2-3,TRBV30,CAWSVRAGLTDTQYF
TRBJ2-2,TRBV9,CASSVATGATGELFF
TRBJ2-3,TRBV7-3,CASSLGSWTDTQYF
TRBJ2-7,TRBV19,CASSVAGTLYEQYF
TRBJ2-2,TRBV28,CASGTTNTGELFF
TRBJ2-3,TRBV7-2,CASSPRIRTDTQYF
TRBJ2-7,TRBV19,CASSIYGLPSYEQYF
TRBJ1-5,TRBV2,CASSDMGQPQHF
TRBJ1-2,TRBV27,CASRKTGGSGYTF
TRBJ2-7,TRBV18,CASSPSALGENYEQYF
TRBJ1-3,TRBV11-2,CASSLRGNTIYF
TRBJ1-5,TRBV9,CASSVGTGGGGNQPQHF
TRBJ2-3,TRBV4-3,CASSQSTSGITDTQYF
TRBJ2-2,TRBV11-2,CASSLVGGTSGTGELFF
TRBJ2-5,TRBV5-1,CASSGPTVQETQYF
TRBJ2-7,TRBV18,CASSPNWGREYEQYF
TRBJ2-3,TRBV27,CASSLTRTDTQYF
TRBJ2-1,TRBV10-3,CAISELQGLSYNEQFF
TRBJ2-5,TRBV12-5,CASSREVETQYF
TRBJ1-6,TRBV5-1,CASSSMGSSGWNSPLHF
TRBJ1-1,TRBV19,CASNSRDTEAFF
TRBJ2-7,TRBV5-4,CASSPETSSYEQYF
TRBJ1-1,TRBV14,CASSKPARVGTEAFF
TRBJ2-7,TRBV5-5,CASSGPGASEQYF
TRBJ1-4,TRBV28,CASSFDRDNEKLFF
TRBJ1-1,TRBV5-8,CASSQTALVQRNTEAFF
TRBJ1-5,TRBV10-3,CAISEKGSNQPQHF
TRBJ2-2,TRBV7-2,CASSSYRGQTNTGELFF